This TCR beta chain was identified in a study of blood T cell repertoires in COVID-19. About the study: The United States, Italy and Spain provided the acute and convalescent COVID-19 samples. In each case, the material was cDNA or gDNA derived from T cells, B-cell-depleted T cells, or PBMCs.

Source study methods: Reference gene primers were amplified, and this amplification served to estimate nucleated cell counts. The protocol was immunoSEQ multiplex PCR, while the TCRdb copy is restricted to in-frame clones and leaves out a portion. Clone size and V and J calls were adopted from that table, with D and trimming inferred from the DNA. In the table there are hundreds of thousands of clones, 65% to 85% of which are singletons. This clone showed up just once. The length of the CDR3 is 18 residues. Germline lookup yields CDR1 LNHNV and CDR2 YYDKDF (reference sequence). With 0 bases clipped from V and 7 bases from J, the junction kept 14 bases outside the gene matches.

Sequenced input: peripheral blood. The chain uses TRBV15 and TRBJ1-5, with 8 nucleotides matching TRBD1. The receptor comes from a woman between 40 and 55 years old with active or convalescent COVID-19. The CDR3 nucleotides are TGTGCCACCAGCAGAGATACGGTATTTACAGGGGGAAGACAGCCCCAGCATTTT. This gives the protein CATSRDTVFTGGRQPQHF.